What follows are 31 T cell receptor beta chains derived from one specimen sequenced in a study of cytomegalovirus exposure and HLA in healthy donors. Sequenced by immunoSEQ multiplex PCR; TCRdb stores in-frame clones only, minus some. The sample includes fewer than 100,000 clones, approximately 91% seen only once; the top ten take roughly 2.1%. Sequencing input: PBMCs. The receptor source for this set is a man aged 25 to 45 in good health and CMV-seronegative.

This clone was found a few times. This chain's CDR3 is CATSREQGDSPYEQYF. The CDR3 bases are TGTGCCACCAGCAGAGAACAGGGGGACAGCCCCTACGAGCAGTACTTC. V gene TRBV15 combines with J gene TRBJ2-7; TRBD1 agrees at 8 bases. Trimming cost V 0 bases and J 2 bases; bases outside gene matches: 6. The CDR3 totals 16 residues. CDR1 is LNHNV, CDR2 YYDKDF, per germline (reference sequence).

This clone has more than one count but fewer than ten. V usage is TRBV28 and J usage is TRBJ1-2, with a weak D call TRBD1 (6 bases). This CDR3 contains 13 residues. Per the germline V gene, CDR1 is MDHEN and CDR2 is SYDVKM. Trimming stripped 7 bases from V and 4 bases from J, with 13 bases between. The CDR3 DNA reads TGTGCCAGCACCCGGGGGGCGGGCTATGGCTACACCTTC. Translation: CASTRGAGYGYTF.

This sequence joins TRBV5-4 and TRBJ2-3; no clear D. CDR1 and CDR2 from the germline V gene are SGHNT and YYREEE (reference sequence). V was pared by 0 bases and J by 4 bases, with 12 bases between. The CDR3 runs 15 residues. The DNA for the CDR3 is TGTGCCAGCAGCTTGGCCTTCGTGGCCCCAGATACGCAGTATTTT. Its translation is CASSLAFVAPDTQYF.

The V and J genes are TRBV6-5 and TRBJ1-1; possible D gene TRBD1, 5 bases. Germline assignment: CDR1 MNHEY and CDR2 SVGAGI. The CDR3 is made up of 14 amino acids. The ends were cut back, 0 bases at V and 3 bases at J, with 8 bases in the middle. The CDR3, as DNA: TGTGCCAGCAGTTACTCCAGGGTAGACACTGAAGCTTTCTTT. Protein product: CASSYSRVDTEAFF.

V is TRBV7-8 and J is TRBJ2-7, with no clear D. The CDR3 loop spans 14 amino acids. The V end lost 4 bases, the J end lost 5 bases, and 15 bases lay between the germline ends. Per the germline V gene, CDR1 is SGHVS and CDR2 is FQNEAQ. As DNA, the CDR3 is TGTGCCAGCAGCTCCTCTGCGAGCCCCAACGAGCAGTACTTC. It translates to CASSSSASPNEQYF. The full variable domain, rest sourced from reference TRBV7-8 and TRBJ2-7, is GAGVSQSPRYKVAKRGQDVALRCDPISGHVSLFWYQQALGQGPEFLTYFQNEAQLDKSGLPSDRFFAERPEGSVSTLKIQRTQQEDSAVYLCASSSSASPNEQYFGPGTRLTVT.

This clone was picked up a small number of times. The V and J genes are TRBV20-1 and TRBJ1-1; the D is unclear. The CDR3 totals 10 residues. Germline V CDR1 and CDR2: DFQATT, SNEGSKA (reference sequence). The V end lost 8 bases, the J end lost 1 base, and 5 bases lay between the germline ends. CDR3 sequence: CSNTNTEAFF. The CDR3 bases are TGCAGTAACACGAACACTGAAGCTTTCTTT.

This chain links TRBV4-2 with TRBJ2-3, with D unresolved. The germline V gene has CDR1 LGHNA and CDR2 YNFKEQ. Trimming removed 2 bases from V and 3 bases from J, with 9 bases in between. The CDR3 has 14 amino acids. The CDR3 coding sequence is TGTGCCAGCAGCCAACGGGTTCGGACAGATACGCAGTATTTT. Translating it yields CASSQRVRTDTQYF.

The rearrangement joins TRBV7-8 to TRBJ1-5; TRBD1 aligns across 8 bases. Germline trimming cut 2 bases from V and 3 bases from J; bases unmatched to any gene: 3. This CDR3 comprises 15 residues. Germline values: CDR1 SGHVS, CDR2 FQNEAQ. CDR3 sequence: CASSLSTGANQPQHF. The CDR3 DNA is TGTGCCAGCAGCTTATCGACAGGGGCCAATCAGCCCCAGCATTTT.

The chain employs TRBV18 and TRBJ1-1, with a weak D call TRBD1 (5 bases). The CDR3 spans 13 residues. The germline V gene encodes CDR1 KGHSH and CDR2 LQKENI. Trimming pared 5 bases from V and 1 base from J, leaving 8 bases between. This chain's CDR3 is CASSDSQNTEAFF. The CDR3 DNA sequence: TGTGCCAGCTCAGACAGTCAGAACACTGAAGCTTTCTTT.

This clone showed up just once. This sequence joins TRBV6-1 and TRBJ1-3; TRBD1 might be the D (5 bases). This CDR3 has 14 residues. V lost 10 bases and J lost 1, with 14 bases in between. Germline CDR1 and CDR2: MNHNS and SASEGT. CDR3 protein: CATTKGMSGNTIYF. The CDR3 nucleotides are TGTGCCACCACAAAGGGGATGTCTGGAAACACCATATATTTT.

This chain connects TRBV28 to TRBJ1-2; the match to TRBD1 covers 8 bases. Germline V gives CDR1 MDHEN, CDR2 SYDVKM. Trimming took 4 bases from V and 3 from J; bases not matched to a gene: 7. CDR3 size: 15 residues. As DNA, the CDR3 is TGTGCCAGCAGTTCCCGGCAGGGGGCAGACTATGGCTACACCTTC. Residues: CASSSRQGADYGYTF.

The chain has TRBV6-4 and TRBJ2-3; 10 bases fit TRBD1. The J segment lost 3 bases and the V segment lost 6 bases, leaving 9 bases of the junction unmatched. The germline gives CDR1 MRHNA, CDR2 SNTAGT. The CDR3 consists of 16 residues. This CDR3 reads CASSESRDRGTDTQYF. The CDR3 region has the DNA TGTGCCAGCAGCGAATCCCGGGACAGGGGAACAGATACGCAGTATTTT.

This rearrangement joins TRBV7-8 to TRBJ2-7; 7 nucleotides agree with TRBD1. CDR1 is SGHVS, CDR2 FQNEAQ, per germline. The CDR3 totals 13 residues. CDR3 DNA sequence: TGTGGCTCCTCGGACAGGCTCCCCTACGAGCAGTACTTC. Protein: CGSSDRLPYEQYF.

The chain uses TRBV6-1 and TRBJ2-1; D is perhaps TRBD2 (7 bases). This CDR3 comprises 11 residues. The germline V gene has CDR1 MNHNS and CDR2 SASEGT. V was pared by 8 bases and J by 10 bases, with 12 bases between. The CDR3 spells CASPKGGEQFF. The CDR3 DNA reads TGTGCCAGCCCTAAGGGGGGGGAGCAGTTCTTC.

V gene TRBV19 combines with J gene TRBJ2-7; weak D call: TRBD2 (6 bases). Trimming removed 6 bases at V and 0 bases at J, with 12 bases between. In germline, CDR1 is LNHDA, CDR2 SQIVND (reference sequence). CDR3 size: 14 residues. The CDR3 reads CASSRDWRSYEQYF. As DNA, the CDR3 is TGTGCCAGTAGCCGGGACTGGCGCTCCTACGAGCAGTACTTC.

This chain uses TRBV18 with TRBJ2-6, with TRBD2 identical over 11 bases. From germline, CDR1 is KGHSH and CDR2 LQKENI. V lost 3 bases, J lost 0 bases, and 4 bases stayed unmatched. The CDR3 runs to 18 residues. CDR3 in amino acids: CASSPRLAGTSGANVLTF. In DNA form, the CDR3 reads TGTGCCAGCTCACCCCGACTAGCGGGAACCTCTGGGGCCAACGTCCTGACTTTC.

This chain joins TRBV13 and TRBJ2-3; 10 nucleotides align to TRBD2. Per germline, CDR1 PRHDT and CDR2 FYEKMQ (reference sequence). CDR3 length: 18 amino acids. The J segment lost 0 bases and the V segment lost 3 bases, leaving 9 bases of the junction unmatched. CDR3 bases: TGTGCCAGCAGCTTCTCTAGCGGGAGTTTAGGTAGCACAGATACGCAGTATTTT. Residues: CASSFSSGSLGSTDTQYF.

The gene calls are TRBV29-1 and TRBJ2-1, with 7 bases fitting TRBD2. Germline V gene sequence: CDR1 SQVTM, CDR2 ANQGSEA. After removal of 6 bases from V and 2 bases from J, the junction contained 4 bases not matched to a gene. The CDR3 extends over 13 amino acids. CDR3 sequence: CSVAGGTYNEQFF. In nucleotides, the CDR3 is TGCAGCGTGGCCGGGGGGACCTACAATGAGCAGTTCTTC.

The chain carries TRBV7-9 and TRBJ2-2; D gene unclear. CDR1 and CDR2 (germline): SEHNR, FQNEAQ (reference sequence). The CDR3 extends over 16 amino acids. V was pared by 1 base and J by 2 bases, with 11 bases between. For the CDR3, the DNA is TGTGCCAGCAGCTTAGTCTCTCAGGCAAACACCGGGGAGCTGTTTTTT. Translating it yields CASSLVSQANTGELFF.

This clone occurred a few times. The J gene is TRBJ1-4, the V gene TRBV27; D is undetermined. The CDR3 is 16 amino acids. Trimming shortened V by 6 bases and J by 7 bases, and 21 bases separated the two germline ends. Germline-derived CDR1 and CDR2 are MNHEY and SMNVEV (reference sequence). CDR3 sequence (DNA): TGTGCCAGCAGGAGTAACCCGACAAGGTTGGGTGAAAAACTGTTTTTT. The encoded protein is CASRSNPTRLGEKLFF.

This chain joins TRBV5-4 and TRBJ2-1; 7 positions agree with TRBD1. The germline gives CDR1 SGHNT, CDR2 YYREEE (reference sequence). This CDR3 contains 15 residues. V was pared by 3 bases and J by 8 bases, with 11 bases of the junction left unmatched. As DNA, the CDR3 is TGTGCCAGCAGCTGGGAGACAGGGCTCTCCGATGAGCAGTTCTTC. This translates into CASSWETGLSDEQFF.

The chain employs TRBV27 and TRBJ1-3; TRBD1 aligns across 11 bases. V lost 6 bases to trimming and J lost 3 bases; unmatched junction nucleotides: 4. This CDR3 has 15 residues. Germline V CDR1 and CDR2: MNHEY, SMNVEV (reference sequence). CDR3 sequence: CASRRDRGDGNTIYF. The CDR3 DNA reads TGTGCCAGCAGACGGGACAGGGGGGATGGAAACACCATATATTTT.

The chain couples TRBV7-8 to TRBJ2-5, with D tentatively TRBD1 (6 bases). This CDR3 comprises 14 residues. With 6 bases removed from V and 5 bases from J, the gap between germline ends came to 16 bases. Per germline, CDR1 SGHVS and CDR2 FQNEAQ. CDR3 sequence reads: CASRIGGIYETQYF. The CDR3 bases are TGTGCCAGCAGGATAGGGGGTATCTATGAGACCCAGTACTTC.

This rearrangement joins TRBV2 to TRBJ2-7; the match to TRBD1 covers 8 bases. The V and J ends lost 7 bases and 3 bases, in that order; junction bases with no gene match: 8. The CDR3 extends over 14 amino acids. Germline-derived CDR1 and CDR2 are SNHLY and FYNNEI. The CDR3 spells CASTGQGGNYEQYF. Here the CDR3 DNA reads TGTGCCAGCACAGGACAGGGTGGCAACTACGAGCAGTACTTC.

For this clone: Sequence at one end of the junction differs from germline and may be a read error. The chain carries TRBV7-7 and TRBJ2-7; 7 bases align to TRBD2. This CDR3 contains 15 residues. Germline V lookup: CDR1 SSHAT, CDR2 FNYEAQ (reference sequence). As DNA, the CDR3 is TGTGCTAGCAGCCCGCTCCGGGGGGAGTCCTACGAGCAGTACTTC. This gives the protein CASSPLRGESYEQYF.

The J gene is TRBJ1-5, the V gene TRBV30; D may be TRBD1 (6 bases). The CDR3 contains 13 residues. V dropped 2 bases and J dropped 4 bases, with 9 bases sitting between them. Germline CDR1 reads GTSNPN; CDR2 reads SVGIG (reference sequence). The CDR3 DNA sequence: TGTGCCTGGAGTACACAGGGAAATCAGCCCCAGCATTTT. This gives the protein CAWSTQGNQPQHF.

The chain combines TRBV7-8 with TRBJ1-5, with D unresolved. This CDR3 region has 15 residues. Germline values: CDR1 SGHVS, CDR2 FQNEAQ. The V and J ends lost 3 bases and 0 bases respectively, with 9 bases between them. The chain's CDR3 is CASSFKRISNQPQHF. The CDR3 DNA follows: TGTGCCAGCAGCTTTAAGAGGATTAGCAATCAGCCCCAGCATTTT.

CDR3 in amino acids: CASSPNQETQYF. CDR3 bases: TGTGCCAGCAGCCCCAACCAAGAGACCCAGTACTTC. This chain joins TRBV5-4 and TRBJ2-5; no reliable D call. This CDR3 spans 12 amino acids. The germline CDR1 and CDR2 sequences are SGHNT and YYREEE (reference sequence). V lost 4 bases, J lost 0 bases, and 4 bases lay in between.

This chain uses TRBV28 with TRBJ2-1; TRBD2 is a possible D gene (7 bases). This CDR3 region has 15 residues. Germline CDR1 and CDR2: MDHEN and SYDVKM. V lost 3 bases and J 2 bases, leaving 11 bases between the germline ends. The CDR3 DNA follows: TGTGCCAGCAGTTTCGGGGGGCGGGCCTACAATGAGCAGTTCTTC. Amino acids: CASSFGGRAYNEQFF.

This clone was found once. V is TRBV2 and J is TRBJ1-1; D perhaps matches TRBD1 (5 bases). Germline V gives CDR1 SNHLY, CDR2 FYNNEI. The length of the CDR3 is 14 residues. With 3 bases removed from V and 3 bases from J, the gap between germline ends came to 11 bases. CDR3 sequence reads: CASSDRGVDTEAFF. The CDR3, as DNA: TGTGCCAGCAGTGACCGGGGGGTCGACACTGAAGCTTTCTTT.

The chain has TRBV5-4 and TRBJ1-3; possible D gene TRBD1, 6 bases. Germline-derived CDR1 and CDR2 are SGHNT and YYREEE (reference sequence). Trimming took 4 bases from V and 1 from J, leaving 12 bases between them. The CDR3 is 15 amino acids. The CDR3 spells CASSLSGASGNTIYF. CDR3 in DNA: TGTGCCAGCAGCCTATCAGGGGCTTCTGGAAACACCATATATTTT.